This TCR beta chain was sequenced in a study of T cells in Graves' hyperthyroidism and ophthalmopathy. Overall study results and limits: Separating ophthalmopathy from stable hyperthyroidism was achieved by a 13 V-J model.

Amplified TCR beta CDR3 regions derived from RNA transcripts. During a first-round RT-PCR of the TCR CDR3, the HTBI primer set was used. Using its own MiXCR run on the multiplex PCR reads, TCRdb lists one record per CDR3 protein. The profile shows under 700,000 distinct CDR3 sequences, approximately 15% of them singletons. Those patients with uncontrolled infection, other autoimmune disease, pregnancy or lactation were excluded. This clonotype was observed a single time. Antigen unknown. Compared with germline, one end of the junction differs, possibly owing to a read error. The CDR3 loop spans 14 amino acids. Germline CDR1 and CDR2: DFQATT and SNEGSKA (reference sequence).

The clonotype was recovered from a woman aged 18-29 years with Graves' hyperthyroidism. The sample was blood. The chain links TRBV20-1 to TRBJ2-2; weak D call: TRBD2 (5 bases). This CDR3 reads CSVGGPANTGELLF. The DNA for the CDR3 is TGCAGTGTCGGCGGCCCCGCGAACACCGGGGAGCTGCTTTTT.